The 10 T cell receptor beta chains presented below share a single source sample, sequenced in a study of cytomegalovirus exposure and HLA in healthy donors. Some clones are missing from TCRdb's copy, which holds only in-frame ones; the method was immunoSEQ multiplex PCR. This table holds some 200,000 clones, just over 90% found once. Specimen: PBMCs. The receptor set was obtained from a woman between 18 and 30 years old in good health and CMV-seronegative.

The rearrangement uses TRBV19 and TRBJ2-7, with 7 bases lining up with TRBD2. V shed 3 bases and J 6 bases; nucleotides not matched to a gene: 11. CDR3 length equals 15 residues. Germline CDR1 reads LNHDA; CDR2 reads SQIVND (reference sequence). The CDR3 DNA reads TGTGCCAGTAGTATCCGTTCGGGAGGTGGTTTCGAGCAGTACTTC. Translating it yields CASSIRSGGGFEQYF.

The rearrangement joins TRBV27 to TRBJ1-2, with D possibly TRBD1 on 6 matching bases. V was clipped by 4 bases and J by 2 bases, with 11 bases between them. The CDR3 extends over 14 amino acids. Germline V gives CDR1 MNHEY, CDR2 SMNVEV (reference sequence). The CDR3 is CASSYRQGNYGYTF. CDR3 sequence (DNA): TGTGCCAGCAGTTATAGGCAGGGGAACTATGGCTACACCTTC.

V gene TRBV11-2 combines with J gene TRBJ1-2; 9 bases are a match to TRBD1. V shed 0 bases and J 4 bases; nucleotides not matched to a gene: 3. CDR1 SGHAT and CDR2 FQNNGV come from the germline V gene. This CDR3 is built from 15 residues. As DNA, the CDR3 is TGTGCCAGCAGCTTAGATACAGGGGGCGGCTATGGCTACACCTTC. As protein: CASSLDTGGGYGYTF.

The CDR3 is CASSPTPGLAGGPAYNEQFF. As DNA, the CDR3 is TGTGCCAGCAGCCCTACCCCGGGACTAGCGGGAGGGCCAGCCTACAATGAGCAGTTCTTC. The chain has TRBV7-6 and TRBJ2-1; 16 nucleotides agree with TRBD2. The V gene end was trimmed by 5 bases and the J gene end by 2 bases; junction bases not matched to a gene: 12. The germline gives CDR1 SGHVS, CDR2 FNYEAQ. The CDR3 is 20 amino acids.

The chain recombines TRBV15 with TRBJ1-2, with D perhaps TRBD1 (5 bases). The CDR3 contains 15 residues. Trimming took 0 bases from V and 5 from J, leaving 13 bases between them. In germline, CDR1 is LNHNV, CDR2 YYDKDF (reference sequence). Here the CDR3 DNA reads TGTGCCACCAGCAGAGATTCCGGCCAGGGATATGGCTACACCTTC. Protein product: CATSRDSGQGYGYTF.

The chain uses TRBV5-1 and TRBJ1-1; maybe TRBD1 (5 bases). Per the germline V gene, CDR1 is SGHRS and CDR2 is YFSETQ. CDR3 size: 15 residues. Deletions cut 5 bases from V and 5 bases from J, with 19 bases between. The CDR3 DNA reads TGCGCCAGCAGACGAGAAACTAGGGGAGGTACTGAAGCTTTCTTT. Its translation: CASRRETRGGTEAFF.

The DNA of the CDR3 is TGTGCCAGCAGCCCAACTAGCAACTATGCAAATGAGCAGTTCTTC. Its translation: CASSPTSNYANEQFF. The V gene is TRBV7-9, the J gene TRBJ2-1; TRBD2 is a possible D gene (6 bases). The CDR3 is 15 amino acids. Trimming took off 5 bases at V and 7 bases at J, with 18 bases between the two ends. The germline V gene encodes CDR1 SEHNR and CDR2 FQNEAQ (reference sequence).

In its sample, this clone was seen once. The J gene is TRBJ1-1, the V gene TRBV5-4; D might be TRBD1 (6 bases). CDR1 SGHNT and CDR2 YYREEE come from the germline V gene (reference sequence). V lost 4 bases and J lost 3, with 22 bases in between. The CDR3 is 17 residues long. The CDR3 DNA is TGTGCCAGCAGCCCGAAAACCGGGACACTGGGGGACACTGAAGCTTTCTTT. Translating gives CASSPKTGTLGDTEAFF. The full variable domain, with the rest looked up from reference TRBV5-4 and TRBJ1-1, is ETGVTQSPTHLIKTRGQQVTLRCSSQSGHNTVSWYQQALGQGPQFIFQYYREEENGRGNFPPRFSGLQFPNYSSELNVNALELDDSALYLCASSPKTGTLGDTEAFFGQGTRLTVV.

The chain carries TRBV5-6 and TRBJ1-6, with a tentative D call TRBD1 (6 bases). V dropped 2 bases and J dropped 17 bases, with 17 bases sitting between them. From germline, CDR1 is SGHDT and CDR2 YYEEEE. The CDR3 loop spans 13 amino acids. DNA of the CDR3: TGTGCCAGCAGCTTTAAAGGGGGAATGGGGATCCACTTT. This codes for CASSFKGGMGIHF.

V and J are TRBV5-1 and TRBJ2-5, with TRBD1 matching over 9 bases. The CDR3 has 15 residues. J gave up 7 bases and V 5 bases, and 12 bases lay outside the gene matches. Germline V gene data show CDR1 as SGHRS and CDR2 as YFSETQ. The CDR3 DNA reads as TGCGCCAGCAGACCCGGGACAGGGAATGTGGGGACCCAGTACTTC. Its protein is CASRPGTGNVGTQYF.